Shown below are 14 T cell receptor beta chains from a single sample sequenced in a study of T cell repertoires in cytomegalovirus infection. The antigens of these receptors remain unknown. TCRdb processed the reads anew with MiXCR; each CDR3 protein has one entry. The data hold roughly 920,000 distinct CDR3 sequences, with around 30% observed a single time. Here the sequenced sample was cultured CD8+ T cells from PBMCs, taken from culture after CMV antigen stimulation. These TCRs come from a human donor in good health (CMV status not recorded). Some clones in this sample may be carry-over from other donors' samples.

This clonotype was counted once. The CDR3 spells CASSLVGYYEQYV. CDR3 in DNA: TGTGCCAGCAGCTTGGTCGGGTACTACGAGCAGTACGTC. This chain uses TRBV7-4 with TRBJ2-7, with D unclear. Germline-derived CDR1 and CDR2 are SGHVT and SQSDAQ. The germline V and J ends were trimmed by 3 bases and 3 bases, with 9 bases remaining between them. The CDR3 spans 13 residues.

This rearrangement joins TRBV15 to TRBJ1-6; the D is unclear. This CDR3 has 17 amino acids. Trimming took 0 bases from V and 10 from J, leaving 19 bases between them. Germline CDR1 and CDR2: LNHNV and YYDKDF (reference sequence). CDR3 DNA: TGTGCCACCAGCAGAGATAATGGGTTGGGCAGCTACTCACCCCTCCACTTT. It yields the protein CATSRDNGLGSYSPLHF. Looking up the rest from reference TRBV15 and TRBJ1-6 gives the full variable domain: DAMVIQNPRYQVTQFGKPVTLSCSQTLNHNVMYWYQQKSSQAPKLLFHYYDKDFNNEADTPDNFQSRRPNTSFCFLDIRSPGLGDTAMYLCATSRDNGLGSYSPLHFGNGTRLTVT.

This clonotype was recorded at least ten times. The chain is built from TRBV7-9 and TRBJ2-1; 9 bases are shared with TRBD2. Trimming at V came to 5 bases and at J to 5 bases, leaving 13 bases not matched to a gene. Germline V lookup: CDR1 SEHNR, CDR2 FQNEAQ (reference sequence). The CDR3 loop spans 17 amino acids. The CDR3, as DNA: TGTGCCAGCAGCGGGACCCTGGGACTAGCAGAGGACAATGAGCAGTTCTTC. As protein: CASSGTLGLAEDNEQFF.

This clonotype was seen many times. V and J are TRBV7-2 and TRBJ2-7; possibly TRBD1 or TRBD2 for D (5 bases each). The CDR3 contains 14 residues. Germline loops: CDR1 SGHTA, CDR2 FQGNSA. Trimming cost V 4 bases and J 0 bases, with 10 bases left between them. In nucleotides, the CDR3 is TGTGCCAGCAGCTCGGGACGTGGCTCCTACGAGCAGTACGTC. It is translated as CASSSGRGSYEQYV.

The chain couples TRBV29-1 to TRBJ1-1, with no clear D. The CDR3 runs 13 residues. V lost 4 bases to trimming and J lost 0 bases, with 9 bases between them. Germline values: CDR1 SQVTM, CDR2 ANQGSEA. The CDR3 nucleotides are TGCAGCGTTGGAGCTACACTGAACACTGAAGCTTTCTTT. Its protein is CSVGATLNTEAFF.

This chain joins TRBV28 and TRBJ2-7; 11 positions agree with TRBD1. Per germline, CDR1 MDHEN and CDR2 SYDVKM. The V and J ends lost 10 bases and 6 bases, in that order; junction bases with no gene match: 11. The CDR3 sequence is 14 residues long. DNA of the CDR3: TGTGCCACCCGGGACAGGGGGGTGAGTCGCGAGCAGTACGTC. It translates to CATRDRGVSREQYV.

The chain links TRBV10-3 to TRBJ2-4, with D unresolved. There are 11 residues in the CDR3. The V end was cut by 0 bases, the J end by 9 bases, with 3 bases between. The germline V gene encodes CDR1 ENHRY and CDR2 SYGVKD. The CDR3 is CAISESGIQYF. The CDR3 region has the DNA TGTGCCATCAGTGAGTCTGGCATTCAGTACTTC.

This clonotype was recorded a few times. For the CDR3, the DNA is TGTGCCACCAGCAGGATTACAGGGGGCGCTTATGGGTATTTT. Translating it yields CATSRITGGAYGYF. The rearrangement joins TRBV15 to TRBJ2-3, with 9 bases fitting TRBD1. V gave up 3 bases and J gave up 14 bases; unmatched junction bases: 12. Germline V CDR1 and CDR2: LNHNV, YYDKDF (reference sequence). The CDR3 length is 14 residues.

This clonotype was counted many times. The chain uses TRBV12-3 or TRBV12-4 and TRBJ2-1, with a tentative D call TRBD2 (5 bases). The V gene lost 7 bases and the J gene lost 0 bases, with 10 bases spanning the gap. This CDR3 has 14 residues. In nucleotides, the CDR3 is TGTGCCAGCACCCCGGGAAGCTCCTACAATGAGCAGTTCTTC. Translated: CASTPGSSYNEQFF.

Concerning this clonotype itself: Possible read error: a much larger clone is one base away. CDR3 sequence: CASATQNNEQFF. The DNA for the CDR3 is TGTGCCAGCGCCACTCAGAACAATGAGCAGTTCTTC. V usage is TRBV12-3 or TRBV12-4 and J usage is TRBJ2-1; D remains ambiguous. V lost 8 bases and J 5 bases, leaving 10 bases between the germline ends. The CDR3 totals 12 residues.

This clonotype was counted between two and nine times. The genes are TRBV6-1 and TRBJ1-6, with D tentatively TRBD1 (5 bases). CDR3 size: 16 residues. Trimming removed 5 bases at V and 6 bases at J, with 17 bases between. The V gene's germline CDR1 is MNHNS and CDR2 SASEGT. CDR3 sequence reads: CASSSRREVPNSPLHF. The CDR3 coding sequence is TGTGCCAGCAGTTCCCGCAGGGAGGTACCTAATTCACCCCTCCACTTT.

The V and J genes are TRBV27 and TRBJ2-3, with 8 bases that match TRBD2. This CDR3 spans 15 amino acids. Unmatched junction bases numbered 10, after V lost 6 bases and J lost 5 bases. The germline V gene has CDR1 MNHEY and CDR2 SMNVEV (reference sequence). The CDR3 is CASSRSGGSGDTQYF. CDR3 bases: TGTGCCAGCAGCAGAAGCGGGGGATCCGGAGATACGCAGTATTTT.

This chain connects TRBV7-8 to TRBJ2-1; tentative D call: TRBD2 (6 bases). This CDR3 is built from 16 residues. The germline V gene has CDR1 SGHVS and CDR2 FQNEAQ. Trimming shortened V by 1 base and J by 15 bases, and 25 bases separated the two germline ends. CDR3 in amino acids: CASSLEGESSREPWFF. The CDR3 DNA follows: TGTGCCAGCAGCTTAGAAGGAGAATCTAGCCGGGAGCCGTGGTTCTTC.

This clonotype was picked up a small number of times. The chain combines TRBV7-6 with TRBJ2-2; D gene uncertain. V lost 8 bases and J 2 bases, leaving 6 bases between the germline ends. This CDR3 spans 12 amino acids. Germline loops: CDR1 SGHVS, CDR2 FNYEAQ. The CDR3 DNA follows: TGTGCCAGCGGGGTAAACACCGGGGAGCTGTTTTTT. Amino acid sequence: CASGVNTGELFF.